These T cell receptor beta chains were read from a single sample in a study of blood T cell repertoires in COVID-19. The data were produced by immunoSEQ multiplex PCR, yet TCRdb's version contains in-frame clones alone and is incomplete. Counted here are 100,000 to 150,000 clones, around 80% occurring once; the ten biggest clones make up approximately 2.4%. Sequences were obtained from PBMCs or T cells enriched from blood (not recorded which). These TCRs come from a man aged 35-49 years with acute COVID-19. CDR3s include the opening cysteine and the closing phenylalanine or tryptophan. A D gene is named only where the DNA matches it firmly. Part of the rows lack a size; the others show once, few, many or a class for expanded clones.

cdr3_nt: TGTGCCAGTAGTCCGGGAGTAATAGTCGAGCAGTACTTC; cdr3_aa: CASSPGVIVEQYF; j_call: TRBJ2-7; clone_size: NA; d_call: NA; v_call: TRBV19
cdr3_nt: TGCGCCAGCAGCTTGGATACAGGTTCCTCCTACGAGCAGTACTTC; cdr3_aa: CASSLDTGSSYEQYF; j_call: TRBJ2-7; clone_size: NA; d_call: NA; v_call: TRBV5-1
cdr3_nt: TGTGCCAGCAGTTCGGGACAGGGGGGCCCCATGAACACTGAAGCTTTCTTT; cdr3_aa: CASSSGQGGPMNTEAFF; j_call: TRBJ1-1; clone_size: NA; d_call: TRBD1; v_call: TRBV27
cdr3_nt: TGTGCCAGCTCAACCGGGTCTCAAGAGACCCAGTACTTC; cdr3_aa: CASSTGSQETQYF; j_call: TRBJ2-5; clone_size: NA; d_call: NA; v_call: TRBV18
cdr3_nt: TGTGCCAGCAGTTTACATGGACAGATTCCTTATGGCTACACCTTC; cdr3_aa: CASSLHGQIPYGYTF; j_call: TRBJ1-2; clone_size: NA; d_call: NA; v_call: TRBV28
cdr3_nt: TGTGCCAGTAGTATATCTGGGGCTCGAACAGATACGCAGTATTTT; cdr3_aa: CASSISGARTDTQYF; j_call: TRBJ2-3; clone_size: NA; d_call: NA; v_call: TRBV19
cdr3_nt: TGTGCCAGCTCACCACGGGGGGAGGGCACAGATACGCAGTATTTT; cdr3_aa: CASSPRGEGTDTQYF; j_call: TRBJ2-3; clone_size: NA; d_call: NA; v_call: TRBV18
cdr3_nt: TGTGCCAGCAGCCAATCTGCCGTCCGGGGAACCCTCCACTTT; cdr3_aa: CASSQSAVRGTLHF; j_call: TRBJ1-6; clone_size: NA; d_call: NA; v_call: TRBV3-1/TRBV3-2
cdr3_nt: TGTGCCAGCATAAGACAGGGCTCCTACGAGCAGTACTTC; cdr3_aa: CASIRQGSYEQYF; j_call: TRBJ2-7; clone_size: NA; d_call: TRBD1; v_call: TRBV27
cdr3_nt: TGTGCCAGCAGCAAGCCGGGACTAGCGGGAGTCTACGAGCAGTACTTC; cdr3_aa: CASSKPGLAGVYEQYF; j_call: TRBJ2-7; clone_size: once; d_call: TRBD2; v_call: TRBV4-2
cdr3_nt: TGTGCTAGTGGTTTGGTTCAGGGCGGGGAGCTGTTTTTT; cdr3_aa: CASGLVQGGELFF; j_call: TRBJ2-2; clone_size: few; d_call: NA; v_call: TRBV12-5
cdr3_nt: TGTGCCACACGGGACATTAACACTGAAGCTTTCTTT; cdr3_aa: CATRDINTEAFF; j_call: TRBJ1-1; clone_size: NA; d_call: NA; v_call: TRBV6-5
cdr3_nt: TGTGCCAGCGGGACTAGCGGGAGTTTAGAGACCCAGTACTTC; cdr3_aa: CASGTSGSLETQYF; j_call: TRBJ2-5; clone_size: NA; d_call: TRBD2; v_call: TRBV7-9
cdr3_nt: TGTGCCAGCAGTGAATCGCGGGAGTGGTCCGAGCAGTACTTC; cdr3_aa: CASSESREWSEQYF; j_call: TRBJ2-7; clone_size: NA; d_call: TRBD2; v_call: TRBV2
cdr3_nt: TGTGCCAGCTCACCCCAGGGAGGGCCCGTCTCTGGAAACACCATATATTTT; cdr3_aa: CASSPQGGPVSGNTIYF; j_call: TRBJ1-3; clone_size: NA; d_call: NA; v_call: TRBV18
cdr3_nt: TGTGCCAGCAGCTTAGGGTGGCTAGCGGGGGGGCTAGACTTC; cdr3_aa: CASSLGWLAGGLDF; j_call: TRBJ2-5; clone_size: NA; d_call: TRBD2; v_call: TRBV7-2
cdr3_nt: TGTGCCAGCACCGAGATTATGAACACTGAAGCTTTCTTT; cdr3_aa: CASTEIMNTEAFF; j_call: TRBJ1-1; clone_size: NA; d_call: NA; v_call: TRBV12-3/TRBV12-4
cdr3_nt: TGTGCCAGCAGCTTCGGACAGTCCCCTGAAGCTTTCTTT; cdr3_aa: CASSFGQSPEAFF; j_call: TRBJ1-1; clone_size: NA; d_call: NA; v_call: TRBV5-6
cdr3_nt: TGCGCCAGCAGACCCTTGGGGGGGTCACTCTCCTACGAGCAGTACTTC; cdr3_aa: CASRPLGGSLSYEQYF; j_call: TRBJ2-7; clone_size: few; d_call: TRBD2; v_call: TRBV5-1
cdr3_nt: TGTGCCAGCAGTCTATCACCCTCTGGAAACACCATATATTTT; cdr3_aa: CASSLSPSGNTIYF; j_call: TRBJ1-3; clone_size: once; d_call: NA; v_call: TRBV3-1/TRBV3-2
cdr3_nt: TGTGCCAGCAGCATTAGAGGGCGAGAAGAGACCCAGTACTTC; cdr3_aa: CASSIRGREETQYF; j_call: TRBJ2-5; clone_size: NA; d_call: NA; v_call: TRBV28
cdr3_nt: TGTGCCAGCAGCCCCTACCGACAGGGGAACACTGAAGCTTTCTTT; cdr3_aa: CASSPYRQGNTEAFF; j_call: TRBJ1-1; clone_size: NA; d_call: TRBD1; v_call: TRBV3-1/TRBV3-2
cdr3_nt: TGTGCCAGCAGCCAAGATATCGGGACAGGGTATTCACCCCTCCACTTT; cdr3_aa: CASSQDIGTGYSPLHF; j_call: TRBJ1-6; clone_size: NA; d_call: TRBD1; v_call: TRBV3-1/TRBV3-2
cdr3_nt: TGTGCCAGCAGCTTGGTTACAGACCTTTATAGCAATCAGCCCCAGCATTTT; cdr3_aa: CASSLVTDLYSNQPQHF; j_call: TRBJ1-5; clone_size: NA; d_call: NA; v_call: TRBV5-8
cdr3_nt: TGTGCCAGCAGCTTCGGACCGGGGGGTGATACGCAGTATTTT; cdr3_aa: CASSFGPGGDTQYF; j_call: TRBJ2-3; clone_size: NA; d_call: TRBD2; v_call: TRBV7-2
cdr3_nt: TGTGCCAGCAGCACTAAGGAAATTCTGGCCGGGGAGCTGTTTTTT; cdr3_aa: CASSTKEILAGELFF; j_call: TRBJ2-2; clone_size: NA; d_call: NA; v_call: TRBV6-5
cdr3_nt: TGTGCCAGCAGTTACTCTACAGGGTTGGGGGCCAACGTCCTGACTTTC; cdr3_aa: CASSYSTGLGANVLTF; j_call: TRBJ2-6; clone_size: NA; d_call: NA; v_call: TRBV6-5
cdr3_nt: TGCGCCAGCAGCCAAGATGTGACTAGCGGGGAGAGGAGGCAGTATTTT; cdr3_aa: CASSQDVTSGERRQYF; j_call: TRBJ2-3; clone_size: NA; d_call: TRBD2; v_call: TRBV4-1
cdr3_nt: TGCGCCAGCAGCTCAAAGACAGGGGAGGGCGGGGAGCTGTTTTTT; cdr3_aa: CASSSKTGEGGELFF; j_call: TRBJ2-2; clone_size: many; d_call: NA; v_call: TRBV5-1
cdr3_nt: TGTGCCAGCAGCTTTGACTTCGGAGCTGAAGCTTTCTTT; cdr3_aa: CASSFDFGAEAFF; j_call: TRBJ1-1; clone_size: NA; d_call: NA; v_call: TRBV11-3
cdr3_nt: TGTGCCAGTAGTATAAAGATGTCAGTTAGCAATCAGCCCCAGCATTTT; cdr3_aa: CASSIKMSVSNQPQHF; j_call: TRBJ1-5; clone_size: NA; d_call: NA; v_call: TRBV19
cdr3_nt: TGTGCCAGCAGGTTAAACCGGGACAGCTATGGCTACACCTTC; cdr3_aa: CASRLNRDSYGYTF; j_call: TRBJ1-2; clone_size: NA; d_call: TRBD1; v_call: TRBV27
cdr3_nt: TGTGCCAGCTCACCAAATCTACAGGGCAACTATGGCTACACCTTC; cdr3_aa: CASSPNLQGNYGYTF; j_call: TRBJ1-2; clone_size: NA; d_call: NA; v_call: TRBV18
cdr3_nt: TGTGCCAGCTCACCCCGAGAAGGAAGGGGCGATAGTGCCGGGGAGCTGTTTTTT; cdr3_aa: CASSPREGRGDSAGELFF; j_call: TRBJ2-2; clone_size: NA; d_call: NA; v_call: TRBV18
cdr3_nt: TGTGCCAGCAGCTTGGGACTAGCGGGAGAGGTAGAGACCCAGTACTTC; cdr3_aa: CASSLGLAGEVETQYF; j_call: TRBJ2-5; clone_size: NA; d_call: TRBD2; v_call: TRBV7-3
cdr3_nt: TGTGCCACCCTGGGGGCGAGCTCCTATAATTCACCCCTCCACTTT; cdr3_aa: CATLGASSYNSPLHF; j_call: TRBJ1-6; clone_size: NA; d_call: NA; v_call: TRBV28